Shown below are 8 T cell receptor beta chains from a single sample sequenced in a study of T cells after yellow fever vaccination. TCRdb passed the 5' RACE reads through MiXCR, listing each CDR3 protein once. The sample holds 150,000 to 200,000 distinct CDR3 sequences, approximately 10% seen once. The sequencing here drew on CD8+ T cells sorted from PBMCs, taken 45 days after the yellow fever booster vaccination. Receptors were obtained from a young man who received the YFV17D yellow fever vaccine.

The V and J genes are TRBV29-1 and TRBJ2-1; D might be TRBD1 or TRBD2, each matching 6 bases. The length of the CDR3 is 12 residues. Germline values: CDR1 SQVTM, CDR2 ANQGSEA. Trimming shortened V by 7 bases and J by 9 bases, and 16 bases separated the two germline ends. This chain's CDR3 is CSAHPGASEQFF. The CDR3 DNA follows: TGCAGCGCTCATCCGGGGGCCAGTGAGCAGTTCTTC.

This clonotype was observed at least ten times. The rearrangement joins TRBV10-2 to TRBJ2-1; TRBD2 aligns across 8 bases. V was clipped by 3 bases and J by 8 bases; unmatched bases: 3. Germline CDR1 is WSHSY and CDR2 is SAAADI. The CDR3 spans 13 residues. CDR3 bases: TGCGCCAGCAGTGAAGGACTAGCCTATGAGCAGTTCTTC. It encodes CASSEGLAYEQFF.

The V and J genes are TRBV7-9 and TRBJ2-5; TRBD2 matches at 7 bases. The CDR3 covers 16 residues. V was clipped by 6 bases and J by 3 bases; unmatched bases: 13. Germline V gene data show CDR1 as SEHNR and CDR2 as FQNEAQ (reference sequence). The CDR3 loop reads CASSPLAGTIEETQYF. CDR3 DNA sequence: TGTGCCAGCAGTCCCCTAGCCGGGACTATAGAAGAGACCCAGTACTTC.

V and J are TRBV21-1 and TRBJ1-2. TRBV21-1 is tagged as a pseudogene. This CDR3 has 15 amino acids. CDR3 DNA sequence: TGTGCCAGCAGCAAAGCGGGGGACTCTAACTATGGCTACACCTTC. Translated: CASSKAGDSNYGYTF.

This clonotype was seen only a few times. Written as DNA, the CDR3 is TGCGCCAGCAGTCAATGGGACAGGGAACCTTGGTACGAGCAGTACGTC. Residues: CASSQWDREPWYEQYV. The chain uses TRBV23-1 and TRBJ2-7, with 9 bases identical to TRBD1. TRBV23-1 counts as an open reading frame of uncertain function. With 1 base clipped from V and 4 bases from J, the junction kept 8 bases outside the gene matches. This CDR3 has 16 residues.

The chain links TRBV21-1 to TRBJ2-5; TRBD2 is the table's D call, not checked against the DNA. TRBV21-1 is a pseudogene segment. This CDR3 region has 14 residues. CDR3 nucleotides: TGTGCCAGCAGCTACCCTCGGTTAGATCGGACCCAGTACTTC. This encodes CASSYPRLDRTQYF.

The chain uses TRBV7-6 and TRBJ2-7, with no clear D. The germline gives CDR1 SGHVS, CDR2 FNYEAQ. The CDR3 is 15 residues long. V shed 4 bases and J shed 5 bases, with 18 bases lying between them. This CDR3 reads CASSSPSKGPHEQYF. The DNA for the CDR3 is TGTGCCAGCAGCTCCCCCTCGAAGGGTCCCCACGAGCAGTACTTC.

The chain uses TRBV6-5 and TRBJ1-1; D is unclear. This CDR3 is 15 amino acids long. Trimming shortened V by 2 bases and J by 0 bases, and 10 bases separated the two germline ends. In germline, CDR1 is MNHEY, CDR2 SVGAGI. This CDR3 reads CASSYVSAVNTEAFF. Written as DNA, the CDR3 is TGTGCCAGCAGTTACGTGTCGGCGGTGAACACTGAAGCTTTCTTT.